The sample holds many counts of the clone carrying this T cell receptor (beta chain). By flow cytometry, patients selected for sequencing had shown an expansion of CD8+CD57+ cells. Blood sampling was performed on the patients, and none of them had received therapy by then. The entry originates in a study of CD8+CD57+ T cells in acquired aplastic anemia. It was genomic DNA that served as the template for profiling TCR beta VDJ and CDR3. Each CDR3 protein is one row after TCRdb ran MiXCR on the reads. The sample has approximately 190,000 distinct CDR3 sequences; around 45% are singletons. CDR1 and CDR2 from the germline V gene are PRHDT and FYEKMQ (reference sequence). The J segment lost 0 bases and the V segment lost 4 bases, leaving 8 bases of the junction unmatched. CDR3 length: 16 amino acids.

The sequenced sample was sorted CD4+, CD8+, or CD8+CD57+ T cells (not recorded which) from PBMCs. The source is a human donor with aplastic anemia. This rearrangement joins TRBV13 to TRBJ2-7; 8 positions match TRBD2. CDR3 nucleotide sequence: TGTGCCAGCAGCTCCAAGACTAGCGTCACCTCCTACGAGCAGTACTTC. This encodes CASSSKTSVTSYEQYF.